This paragraph covers one TCR beta chain sequence. What it binds is unknown. The germline V gene has CDR1 SGHTA and CDR2 FQGTGA. The V gene lost 5 bases and the J gene lost 2 bases, with 13 bases spanning the gap. The CDR3 loop spans 14 amino acids. The sample originates from a study of CD8+ T cells in alopecia areata. The authors extracted RNA and reverse transcribed it into cDNA as the sequencing template. TCRdb's table, derived via immunoSEQ multiplex PCR, lists solely in-frame clones and lacks some. Of a few hundred thousand clones in the sample, under 40% were seen once. Points from the study as a whole: It was observed that many expanded lesional clones persisted in scalp and blood during tofacitinib. Because of a solitary nonresponder, the connection of baseline CD8+ expansion to response stays uncertain.

The treatment was: oral pan-JAK inhibitor, 5-10 mg twice daily. Sequencing used CD4+ T cells sorted from blood, obtained at approximately week 30, from a patient treated with tofacitinib. The rearrangement joins TRBV7-3 to TRBJ2-7; D unresolved. The receptor's source is a human donor with alopecia areata. The CDR3 sequence is CASSPNSGPYEQYF. CDR3 sequence (DNA): TGTGCCAGCAGCCCTAACTCAGGACCCTACGAGCAGTACTTC.